Listed below are T cell receptor beta chains from one sample, sequenced in a study of CD8 T cells in Susac syndrome. TCRdb re-analysed the immunoSEQ multiplex PCR reads in MiXCR, keeping a single row per CDR3 protein. There are 160,000 or so distinct CDR3 sequences in the sample; just over 90% occur only once, and approximately 0.14% lies in the top ten. The specimen sequenced was CD4+ T cells from PBMCs. The receptors shown here come from a human donor in good health. Both conserved end residues are part of each CDR3. A D gene is named only where the DNA matches it firmly. Part of the rows lack a size; the others show once, few, many or a class for expanded clones.

j_call | cdr3_length | clone_size | v_call | d_call | cdr3_nt | cdr3_aa
TRBJ2-1 | 15 | . | TRBV5-1 | TRBD1 | TGCGCCAGCGGGCACGGTGACAGGGAGTACAATGAGCAGTTCTTC | CASGHGDREYNEQFF
TRBJ2-7 | 15 | . | TRBV19 | . | TGTGCCAGTAGTATAGAAGGGACACCCCCGAACGAGCAGTACTTC | CASSIEGTPPNEQYF
TRBJ2-4 | 13 | . | TRBV7-2 | . | TGTGCCAGCAGCTTAGGCTGGGAAAACATTCAGTACTTC | CASSLGWENIQYF
TRBJ1-2 | 11 | . | TRBV29-1 | . | TGCAGCGCCCAGAAAGGGGATGGCTACACCTTC | CSAQKGDGYTF
TRBJ2-5 | 13 | . | TRBV7-9 | TRBD2 | TGTGCCAGCGAAGCTAGCGGGCAAGAGACCCAGTACTTC | CASEASGQETQYF
TRBJ2-3 | 12 | . | TRBV6-4 | . | TGTGCCAGCAGCGGGGCTGGGGATACGCAGTATTTT | CASSGAGDTQYF
TRBJ1-1 | 16 | . | TRBV6-5 | TRBD1 | TGTGCCAGCAGTTACCAACGAGGCGCAGGGGGCAATGAAGCTTTCTTT | CASSYQRGAGGNEAFF
TRBJ2-5 | 13 | . | TRBV4-2 | . | TGTGCCAGCAGCCAAGATGATGGAGAGACCCAGTACTTC | CASSQDDGETQYF
TRBJ1-5 | 16 | . | TRBV4-1 | . | TGCGCCAGCAGCCAAGATCTTGCAGGACGGGGTCAGCCCCAGCATTTT | CASSQDLAGRGQPQHF
TRBJ1-2 | 14 | . | TRBV3-1 | . | TGTGCCAGCAGCCAAGCAGGCGGATTGTATGGCTACACCTTC | CASSQAGGLYGYTF
TRBJ2-7 | 17 | . | TRBV13 | . | TGTGCCAGCAGCCCACCTCCCACGACGGTGAGCTCCTACGAGCAGTACTTC | CASSPPPTTVSSYEQYF
TRBJ1-2 | 14 | . | TRBV30 | . | TGTGCCTTGAAAGAACAGGACTCAAACTATGGCTACACCTTC | CALKEQDSNYGYTF
TRBJ2-4 | 14 | . | TRBV15 | . | TGTGCCACCAGCAGAGATACCGAGGTAGACATTCAGTACTTC | CATSRDTEVDIQYF
TRBJ2-5 | 17 | once | TRBV7-3 | TRBD2 | TGTGCCAGCAGCTTGGCTCCGGCTAGCGGGGGCCAAGAGACCCAGTACTTC | CASSLAPASGGQETQYF
TRBJ1-6 | 14 | . | TRBV9 | . | TGTGCCAGCAGCCCGACGGGTCCGAATTCACCCCTCCACTTT | CASSPTGPNSPLHF
TRBJ1-1 | 14 | . | TRBV6-1 | . | TGTGCCAGCAGCAACCTAGTACAGGAATCGCCAGCTTTCTTT | CASSNLVQESPAFF
TRBJ1-2 | 15 | . | TRBV7-2 | TRBD1 | TGTGCCAGCAGCTTAGTGTCGGGACAGGGGCGAGGCTACACCTTC | CASSLVSGQGRGYTF
TRBJ2-5 | 12 | . | TRBV4-1 | . | TGTGCCAGCAGCCAAGATAGGGAGACCCAGTACTTC | CASSQDRETQYF
TRBJ2-1 | 16 | . | TRBV3-1 | . | TGTGCCAGCAGCCAAGCCCAAGGGGCTAGGTTCAATGAGCAGTTCTTC | CASSQAQGARFNEQFF
TRBJ2-3 | 14 | . | TRBV7-9 | . | TGTGCCAGCAGCTGGGGGAGTAGCACAGATACGCAGTATTTT | CASSWGSSTDTQYF
TRBJ2-3 | 16 | . | TRBV7-6 | . | TGTGCCAGCAGCTTGATCGGGGGACCCCACCCAGATACGCAGTATTTT | CASSLIGGPHPDTQYF
TRBJ2-2 | 15 | . | TRBV3-1 | . | TGTGCCAGCAGCCGCTTGGATGCCGACTCCGGGGAGCTGTTTTTT | CASSRLDADSGELFF
TRBJ2-2 | 16 | . | TRBV18 | . | TGTGCCAGCTCACTCCTTAGCGGCATGAACACCGGGGAGCTGTTTTTT | CASSLLSGMNTGELFF
TRBJ2-1 | 16 | . | TRBV19 | TRBD2 | TGTGCCAGTAGTACCCTAGCGGGGGGGCCGAACAATGAGCAGTTCTTC | CASSTLAGGPNNEQFF
TRBJ2-6 | 14 | once | TRBV7-8 | . | TGTGCCAGCACCTCGCAGTCTGGGGCCAACGTCCTGACTTTC | CASTSQSGANVLTF
TRBJ1-2 | 11 | once | TRBV20-1 | . | TGCAGTGCTAGTGTCAACTATGGCTACACCTTC | CSASVNYGYTF
TRBJ1-1 | 15 | . | TRBV19 | . | TGTGCCAGTAGTCCCGGTTCCAGGGAGGACACTGAAGCTTTCTTT | CASSPGSREDTEAFF
TRBJ2-7 | 15 | . | TRBV6-5 | . | TGTGCCAGCAGTTACGTGAGACAGACTACCTACGAGCAGTACTTC | CASSYVRQTTYEQYF
TRBJ1-6 | 16 | . | TRBV5-1 | TRBD1 | TGCGCCAGCAGCTCGGTCCCGGGACAGGGAAATTCACCCCTCCACTTT | CASSSVPGQGNSPLHF
TRBJ2-7 | 14 | few | TRBV4-2 | TRBD2 | TGTGCCAGCAGCCGGGGGACTAGTGACTACGAGCAGTACTTC | CASSRGTSDYEQYF
TRBJ1-2 | 14 | . | TRBV5-1 | TRBD1 | TGCGCCAGCAGCTTGGAAGGGGGCGAAGAAGGCTACACCTTC | CASSLEGGEEGYTF
TRBJ2-7 | 15 | . | TRBV5-1 | TRBD2 | TGCGCCAGCAGCTTGGCAGGTGCGGGGGGCTACGAGCAGTACTTC | CASSLAGAGGYEQYF
TRBJ1-5 | 13 | . | TRBV18 | . | TGTGCCAGCTCATACAGGGCTGATCAGCCCCAGCATTTT | CASSYRADQPQHF
TRBJ2-2 | 15 | . | TRBV18 | . | TGTGCCAGCTCATCCTTCACAGGCTTGGCCGGGGAGCTGTTTTTT | CASSSFTGLAGELFF
TRBJ2-5 | 13 | . | TRBV5-1 | . | TGCGCCAGCAGCTTGGTTGGGATGGAGACCCAGTACTTC | CASSLVGMETQYF
TRBJ2-7 | 17 | . | TRBV4-2 | TRBD2 | TGTGCCAGCAGGCGGACTAGCGGGGGGGACGCCCCCTACGAGCAGTACTTC | CASRRTSGGDAPYEQYF
TRBJ2-5 | 14 | . | TRBV2 | TRBD1 | TGTGCCAGCAGTTACTTAGACAGGGGAGAGACCCAGTACTTC | CASSYLDRGETQYF
TRBJ1-5 | 15 | few | TRBV3-1 | . | TGTGCCAGCAGCCAAAGTTCGGGGGCGATTCAGCCCCAGCATTTT | CASSQSSGAIQPQHF
TRBJ2-6 | 13 | . | TRBV29-1 | . | TGCAGCGTTAAGTCAGCAGGGGCCAACGTCCTGACTTTC | CSVKSAGANVLTF
TRBJ2-3 | 14 | . | TRBV5-1 | TRBD1 | TGCGCCAGCAGCCTTAACAGGGGCCCAGATACGCAGTATTTT | CASSLNRGPDTQYF
TRBJ1-1 | 13 | . | TRBV2 | . | TGTGCCAGCAGTTTTGCAGCGACGGGTGAAGCTTTCTTT | CASSFAATGEAFF
TRBJ2-1 | 17 | . | TRBV9 | TRBD2 | TGTGCCAGCAGCCCCGGGGGGGGGAACCGGTACTACAATGAGCAGTTCTTC | CASSPGGGNRYYNEQFF
TRBJ2-2 | 15 | . | TRBV7-8 | . | TGTGCCAGCAGCTCCCATGGACAGACCACCGGGGAGCTGTTTTTT | CASSSHGQTTGELFF
TRBJ2-3 | 15 | . | TRBV3-1 | TRBD1 | TGTGCCAGCTGTAACCGGGACAGGCTCACAGATACGCAGTATTTT | CASCNRDRLTDTQYF
TRBJ1-4 | 13 | . | TRBV2 | TRBD1 | TGTGCCAGCAGTTCGGACAGGAATGAAAAACTGTTTTTT | CASSSDRNEKLFF
TRBJ1-5 | 15 | . | TRBV19 | . | TGTGCCAGTAGTATGGTACCCCTCGAGGATCAGCCCCAGCATTTT | CASSMVPLEDQPQHF
TRBJ1-2 | 14 | . | TRBV13 | . | TGTGCCAGCAGCTTAGGCCAGGGCCTCTATGGCTACACCTTC | CASSLGQGLYGYTF
TRBJ2-7 | 15 | . | TRBV3-1 | TRBD1 | TGTGCCAGCAGCCATCCCGGACAGGGAATCCACGAGCAGTACTTC | CASSHPGQGIHEQYF
TRBJ2-5 | 12 | . | TRBV7-9 | . | TGTGGGGGTAGGCGTTTGGAAGAGACCCAGTACTTC | CGGRRLEETQYF
TRBJ2-5 | 15 | . | TRBV23-1 | TRBD1 | TGCGCCAGCAGTCGCAGGGGCAGGGGGAAAGAGACCCAGTACTTC | CASSRRGRGKETQYF
TRBJ2-5 | 10 | . | TRBV5-1 | . | TGCGCCAGCAAGGAAAAGACCCAGTACTTC | CASKEKTQYF
TRBJ2-5 | 13 | . | TRBV11-2 | . | TGTGCCAGCAGCTTACCTATCCAAGAGACCCAGTACTTC | CASSLPIQETQYF
TRBJ2-5 | 13 | . | TRBV3-1 | . | TGTGCCAGCAGCCAATTAGCGCTAGAGACCCAGTACTTC | CASSQLALETQYF
TRBJ1-1 | 12 | . | TRBV19 | . | TGTGCCAGTAAGGGCTTTAAAGCTGAAGCTTTCTTT | CASKGFKAEAFF
TRBJ2-5 | 15 | once | TRBV7-2 | . | TGTGCCAGCAGCTCGCGTCCGGGTTCACAAGAGACCCAGTACTTC | CASSSRPGSQETQYF
TRBJ2-1 | 14 | . | TRBV24-1 | . | TGTGCCACCAGTGATCGCGGCTCCTACAATGAGCAGTTCTTC | CATSDRGSYNEQFF